This paragraph reports one TCR beta chain. The sample is drawn from a study of technical replicates of blood from a handful of donors. Repertoires were generated with immunoSEQ multiplex PCR, while TCRdb's copy carries only in-frame clones and drops some. The table records nearly 80,000 clones, approximately 93% of them present only once. The receptor comes from a human donor in good health. The sequenced material came from T cells isolated from PBMCs.

The CDR3 loop is CASSPSGDTF. The CDR3 DNA is TGTGCCAGCTCTCCGTCGGGGGATACCTTC. The chain links TRBV18 to TRBJ1-2; D is perhaps TRBD1 (5 bases). V shed 6 bases and J shed 14 bases, with 13 bases lying between them. The CDR3 has 10 residues. Germline lookup yields CDR1 KGHSH and CDR2 LQKENI.